This TCR beta chain was identified during a study of blood T cell repertoires in COVID-19. Study-level information: COVID-19 samples from acute and convalescent phases originated in the United States, Italy and Spain. Sources were T cells, B-cell-depleted T cells, or PBMCs; the material itself was cDNA or gDNA.

In the original processing: Reference gene primer amplification yielded estimated nucleated cell counts. Assay used: immunoSEQ multiplex PCR; TCRdb lists only in-frame clones, some missing. For V, J and clone size, that table is used; D and trimming come from the DNA. The sample lists about 200,000 clones, about 88% occurring once. The junction had 5 bases not matched to a gene; V was cut back by 0 bases and J by 2 bases. CDR1 is LGHNA, CDR2 YNFKEQ, per germline. The CDR3 contains 16 residues. This chain connects TRBV4-2 to TRBJ2-5; 8 bases align to TRBD2. Sequencing was done on a sample of peripheral blood. The TCR comes from a man in his forties with active or convalescent COVID-19. CDR3 nucleotides: TGTGCCAGCAGCCAAGATATAAGCGGGGGACAAGAGACCCAGTACTTC. Translated: CASSQDISGGQETQYF.